A selection of T cell receptor beta chains follows, all from one sample in a study of CD4 T cells in relation to SARS-CoV-2 and coronaviruses. Assay used: immunoSEQ multiplex PCR; TCRdb lists only in-frame clones, some missing. This table has roughly 38,000 clones, 84% appearing once. These receptors' antigens are unknown. Specimen: naive CD4+ T cells from PBMCs, cultured in vitro. Source of these receptors: an adult with COVID-19. Both conserved end residues are part of each CDR3. A D gene is named only where the DNA matches it firmly. Not every row has a clone size; where given, it reads once, few, many or a size class.

TRBV14	TRBD1	TRBJ2-7	-	CASSRGTGFTYEQYF	TGTGCCAGCAGCCGCGGGACAGGATTTACCTACGAGCAGTACTTC
TRBV28	-	TRBJ1-6	-	CASSLGGGNSPLHF	TGTGCCAGCAGTTTAGGGGGCGGTAATTCACCCCTCCACTTT
TRBV7-2	-	TRBJ1-3	-	CASSLQTVHSGNTIYF	TGTGCCAGCAGCTTACAGACAGTACATTCTGGAAACACCATATATTTT
TRBV23-1	-	TRBJ2-5	-	CASSQKRPGHRSDEETQYF	TGCGCCAGCAGTCAAAAACGTCCCGGACATAGGTCGGACGAAGAGACCCAGTACTTC
TRBV18	TRBD2	TRBJ2-5	once	CASSTTGTSSRETQYF	TGTGCCAGCTCAACAACCGGGACTAGTAGTAGGGAGACCCAGTACTTC
TRBV10-3	TRBD2	TRBJ2-3	-	CAISPSGQTATQYF	TGTGCCATCAGCCCTAGCGGGCAAACGGCTACGCAGTATTTT
TRBV5-8	-	TRBJ1-1	-	CASSFSPNTEAFF	TGTGCCAGCAGCTTTTCCCCGAACACTGAAGCTTTCTTT
TRBV6-2/TRBV6-3	-	TRBJ1-5	-	CASSYSLFFTAGDQPQHF	TGTGCCAGCAGTTACTCGTTATTCTTCACCGCAGGGGACCAGCCCCAGCATTTT
TRBV3-1/TRBV3-2	-	TRBJ1-6	-	CASSQDSPLHF	TGTGCCAGCAGCCAAGATTCACCCCTCCACTTT
TRBV6-4	TRBD2	TRBJ2-1	few	CASSGLAGGNEQFF	TGTGCCAGCAGTGGACTAGCGGGAGGCAATGAGCAGTTCTTC
TRBV28	TRBD2	TRBJ2-1	-	CASRGTSGSHYNEQFF	TGTGCCAGCAGAGGGACTAGCGGGAGTCACTACAATGAGCAGTTCTTC
TRBV6-2/TRBV6-3	-	TRBJ2-5	-	CASSSTTERGETQYF	TGTGCCAGCAGTTCAACGACTGAAAGGGGTGAGACCCAGTACTTC
TRBV2	-	TRBJ2-1	-	CASSDWDPMDEQFF	TGTGCCAGCAGTGATTGGGATCCCATGGATGAGCAGTTCTTC
TRBV6-5	-	TRBJ1-5	-	CATDYYSNQPQHF	TGTGCCACCGACTACTATAGCAATCAGCCCCAGCATTTT
TRBV6-2/TRBV6-3	-	TRBJ2-1	once	CASSYAWGNPEQFF	TGTGCCAGCAGTTACGCTTGGGGTAACCCTGAGCAGTTCTTC
TRBV28	-	TRBJ1-6	-	CASSFRGKLSPLHF	TGTGCCAGCAGTTTTAGGGGGAAGCTCTCACCCCTCCACTTT